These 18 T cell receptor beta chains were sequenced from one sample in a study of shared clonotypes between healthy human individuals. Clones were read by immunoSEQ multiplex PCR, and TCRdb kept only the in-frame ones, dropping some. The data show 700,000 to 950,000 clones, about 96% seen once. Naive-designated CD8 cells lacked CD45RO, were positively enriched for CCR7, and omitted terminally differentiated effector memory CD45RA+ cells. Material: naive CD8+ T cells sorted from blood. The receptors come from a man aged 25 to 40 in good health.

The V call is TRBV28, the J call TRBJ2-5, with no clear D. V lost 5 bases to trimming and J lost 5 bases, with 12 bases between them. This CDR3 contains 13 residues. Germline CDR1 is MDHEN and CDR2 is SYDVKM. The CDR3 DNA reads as TGTGCCAGCAGTCCCAGTTTGGGGGAGACCCAGTACTTC. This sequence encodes CASSPSLGETQYF.

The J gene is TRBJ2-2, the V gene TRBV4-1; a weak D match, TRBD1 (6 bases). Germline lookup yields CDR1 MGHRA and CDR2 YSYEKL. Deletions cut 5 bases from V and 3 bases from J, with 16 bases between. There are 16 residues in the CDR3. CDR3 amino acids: CASSYQTGMDTGELFF. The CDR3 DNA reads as TGCGCCAGCAGCTATCAAACAGGGATGGACACCGGGGAGCTGTTTTTT.

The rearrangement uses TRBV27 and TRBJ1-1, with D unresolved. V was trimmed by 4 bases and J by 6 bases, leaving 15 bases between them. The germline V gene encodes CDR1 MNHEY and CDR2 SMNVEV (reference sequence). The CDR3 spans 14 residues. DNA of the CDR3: TGTGCCAGCAGTTGGCAGGCGCAGCGCCCTGAAGCTTTCTTT. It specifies CASSWQAQRPEAFF.

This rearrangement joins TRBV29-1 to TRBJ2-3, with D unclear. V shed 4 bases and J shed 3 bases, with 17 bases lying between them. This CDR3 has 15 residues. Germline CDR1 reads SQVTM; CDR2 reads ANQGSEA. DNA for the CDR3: TGCAGCGTTGGCATCGGGTCGCAGCTAACAGATACGCAGTATTTT. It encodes CSVGIGSQLTDTQYF.

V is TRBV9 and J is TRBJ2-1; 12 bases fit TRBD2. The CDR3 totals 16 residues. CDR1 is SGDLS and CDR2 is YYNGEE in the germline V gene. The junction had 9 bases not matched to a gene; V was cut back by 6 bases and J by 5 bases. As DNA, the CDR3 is TGTGCCAGCACCGGCGGACTAGCGGGATACCACAATGAGCAGTTCTTC. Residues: CASTGGLAGYHNEQFF.

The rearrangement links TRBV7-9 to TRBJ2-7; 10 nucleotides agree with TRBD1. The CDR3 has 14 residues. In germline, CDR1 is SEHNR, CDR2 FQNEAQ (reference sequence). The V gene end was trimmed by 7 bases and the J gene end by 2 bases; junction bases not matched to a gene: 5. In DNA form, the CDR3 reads TGTGCCAGCAAAAAGGGACAGGGGCCCTACGAGCAGTACTTC. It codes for CASKKGQGPYEQYF. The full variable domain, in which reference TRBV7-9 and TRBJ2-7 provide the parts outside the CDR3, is DTGVSQNPRHKITKRGQNVTFRCDPISEHNRLYWYRQTLGQGPEFLTYFQNEAQLEKSRLLSDRFSAERPKGSFSTLEIQRTEQGDSAMYLCASKKGQGPYEQYFGPGTRLTVT.

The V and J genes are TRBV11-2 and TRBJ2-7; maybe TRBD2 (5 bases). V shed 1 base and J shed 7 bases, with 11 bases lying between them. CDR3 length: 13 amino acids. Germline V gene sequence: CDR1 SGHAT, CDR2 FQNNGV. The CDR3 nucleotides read TGTGCCAGCAGCTTAGGGGAACGGAGGGAGCAGTACTTC. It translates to CASSLGERREQYF.

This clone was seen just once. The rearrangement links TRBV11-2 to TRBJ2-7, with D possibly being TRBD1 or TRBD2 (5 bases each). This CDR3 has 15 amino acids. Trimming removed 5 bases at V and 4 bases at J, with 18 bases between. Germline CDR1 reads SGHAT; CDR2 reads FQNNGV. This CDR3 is CASSPLGDLGYEQYF. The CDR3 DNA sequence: TGTGCCAGCAGCCCGTTGGGGGATCTAGGATACGAGCAGTACTTC.

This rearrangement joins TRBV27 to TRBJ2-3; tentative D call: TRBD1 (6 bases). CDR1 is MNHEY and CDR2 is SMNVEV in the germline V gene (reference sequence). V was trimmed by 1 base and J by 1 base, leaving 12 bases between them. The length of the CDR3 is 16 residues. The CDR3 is CASSLFPQGGTDTQYF. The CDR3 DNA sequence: TGTGCCAGCAGTTTATTTCCACAGGGTGGCACAGATACGCAGTATTTT.

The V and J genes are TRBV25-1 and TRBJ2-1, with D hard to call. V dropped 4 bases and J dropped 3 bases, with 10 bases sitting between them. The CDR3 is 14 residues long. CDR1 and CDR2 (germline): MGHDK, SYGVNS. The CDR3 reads CASSAGGFYNEQFF. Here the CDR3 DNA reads TGTGCCAGCAGTGCCGGCGGATTCTACAATGAGCAGTTCTTC.

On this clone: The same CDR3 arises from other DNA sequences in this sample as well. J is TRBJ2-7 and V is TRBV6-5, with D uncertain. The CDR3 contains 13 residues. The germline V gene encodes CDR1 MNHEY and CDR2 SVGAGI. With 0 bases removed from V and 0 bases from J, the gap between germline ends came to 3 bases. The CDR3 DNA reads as TGTGCCAGCAGTTACTCGAACTCCTACGAGCAGTACTTC. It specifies CASSYSNSYEQYF.

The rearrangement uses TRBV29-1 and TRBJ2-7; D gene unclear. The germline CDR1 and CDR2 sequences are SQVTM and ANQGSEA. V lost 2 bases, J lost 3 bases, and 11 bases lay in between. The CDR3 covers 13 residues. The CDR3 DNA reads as TGCAGCGTTGAAACCAATCTCGGCTACGAGCAGTACTTC. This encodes CSVETNLGYEQYF.

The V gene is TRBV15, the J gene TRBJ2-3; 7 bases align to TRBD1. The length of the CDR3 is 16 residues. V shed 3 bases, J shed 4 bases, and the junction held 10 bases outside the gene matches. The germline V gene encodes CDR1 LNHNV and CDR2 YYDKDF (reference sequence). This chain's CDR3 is CATSSPGQVWPDTQYF. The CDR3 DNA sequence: TGTGCCACCAGCAGTCCAGGACAGGTCTGGCCAGATACGCAGTATTTT.

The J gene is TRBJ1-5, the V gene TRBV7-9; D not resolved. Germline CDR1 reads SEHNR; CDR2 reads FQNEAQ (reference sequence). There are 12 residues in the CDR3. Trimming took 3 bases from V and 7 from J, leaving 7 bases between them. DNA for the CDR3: TGTGCCAGCAGCTTTGCTGAACAGCCCCAGCATTTT. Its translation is CASSFAEQPQHF.

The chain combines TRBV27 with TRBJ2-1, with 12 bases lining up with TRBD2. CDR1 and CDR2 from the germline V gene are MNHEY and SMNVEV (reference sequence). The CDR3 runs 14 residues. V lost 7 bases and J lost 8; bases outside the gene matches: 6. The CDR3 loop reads CASTSSGRADEQFF. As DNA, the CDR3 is TGTGCCAGCACCTCTAGCGGGAGGGCCGATGAGCAGTTCTTC.

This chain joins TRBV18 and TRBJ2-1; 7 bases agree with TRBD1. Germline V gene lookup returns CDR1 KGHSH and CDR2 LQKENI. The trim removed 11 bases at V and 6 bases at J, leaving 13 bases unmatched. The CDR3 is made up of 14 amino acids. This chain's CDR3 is CAASTTRGFNEQFF. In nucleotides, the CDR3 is TGTGCCGCCTCGACTACCAGGGGGTTCAATGAGCAGTTCTTC.

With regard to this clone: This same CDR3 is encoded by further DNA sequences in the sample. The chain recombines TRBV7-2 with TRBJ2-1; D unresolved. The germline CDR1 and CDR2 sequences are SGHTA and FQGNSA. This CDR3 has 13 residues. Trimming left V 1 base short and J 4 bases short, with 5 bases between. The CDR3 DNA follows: TGTGCCAGCAGCTTAGTTGGGTACAATGAGCAGTTCTTC. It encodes CASSLVGYNEQFF.

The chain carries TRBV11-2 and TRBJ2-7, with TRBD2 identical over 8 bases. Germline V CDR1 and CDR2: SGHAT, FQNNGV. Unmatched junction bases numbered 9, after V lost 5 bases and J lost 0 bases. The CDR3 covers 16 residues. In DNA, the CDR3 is TGTGCCAGCAGCATTACTAGCGGCGGGAGCTCCTACGAGCAGTACTTC. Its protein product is CASSITSGGSSYEQYF. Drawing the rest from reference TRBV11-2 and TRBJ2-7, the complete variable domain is EAGVAQSPRYKIIEKRQSVAFWCNPISGHATLYWYQQILGQGPKLLIQFQNNGVVDDSQLPKDRFSAERLKGVDSTLKIQPAKLEDSAVYLCASSITSGGSSYEQYFGPGTRLTVT.